The TCR beta chain under discussion was sequenced for a study of cytomegalovirus exposure and HLA in healthy donors. Study-wide background: Around 86 million unique TCRs, all from HLA-typed donors, were included in an early release of the data.

In this sample, this clone turned up a few times. The antigen remains undetermined. Amplification used 60 Vbeta primers and 13 Jbeta primers. Some clones are missing from TCRdb's copy, which holds only in-frame ones; the method was immunoSEQ multiplex PCR. The data show 130,000 or so clones, about 76% seen once. General study findings and limits: The authors judged a highly shared variant cluster likely a sequencing artifact. Some public TCRs appeared in many individuals, while most sequences were rare. HLA-A and HLA-B allele assignments for most subjects were reportedly predicted accurately using TCR beta sequences.

This CDR3 has 15 residues. Germline V CDR1 and CDR2: MNHEY, SMNVEV (reference sequence). V shed 6 bases, J shed 4 bases, and the junction held 5 bases outside the gene matches. This TCR came from a man aged 40-55 years in good health and CMV-seropositive. Sequencing was carried out using PBMCs. The rearrangement links TRBV27 to TRBJ2-1, with 11 bases identical to TRBD2. CDR3 DNA sequence: TGTGCCAGCAGCCCCATAGCGGGAGGGTACAATGAGCAGTTCTTC. Translating it yields CASSPIAGGYNEQFF.